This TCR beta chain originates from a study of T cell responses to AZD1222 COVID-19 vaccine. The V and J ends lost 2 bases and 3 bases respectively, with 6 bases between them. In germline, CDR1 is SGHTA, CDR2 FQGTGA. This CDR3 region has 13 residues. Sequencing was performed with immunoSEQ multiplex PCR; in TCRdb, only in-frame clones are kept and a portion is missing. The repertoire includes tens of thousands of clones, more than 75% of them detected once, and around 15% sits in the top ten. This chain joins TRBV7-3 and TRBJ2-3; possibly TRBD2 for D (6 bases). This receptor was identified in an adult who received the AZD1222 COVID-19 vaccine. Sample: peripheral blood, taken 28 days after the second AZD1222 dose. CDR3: CASSLGGTDTQYF. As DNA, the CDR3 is TGTGCCAGCAGCTTAGGGGGGACAGATACGCAGTATTTT.